The 7 T cell receptor beta chains given below trace back to one sample, sequenced in a study of follicular helper T cells after annual influenza vaccination. Time point noted: 2015-2016 season, pre-vaccination. Libraries were prepared by immunoSEQ multiplex PCR; TCRdb keeps only in-frame clonotypes and omits some of them. This table holds about 820 clones, roughly 80% found once. Sequenced here: CXCR5+ CD38+ circulating T follicular helper cells from blood, sampled on the day of influenza vaccination. Subset: circulating Tfh, non-naive CD4+CXCR5+PD-1+ (ICOS+CD38+ or ICOS-CD38-). All receptors derive from an adult who received the influenza vaccine.

This clone was picked up a small number of times. This chain connects TRBV5-4 to TRBJ2-7; 12 bases match TRBD2. Germline V CDR1 and CDR2: SGHNT, YYREEE (reference sequence). The V and J ends lost 0 bases and 3 bases, in that order; junction bases with no gene match: 7. This CDR3 has 17 amino acids. The CDR3 DNA reads TGTGCCAGCAGCTTGGGGACTAGCGGGGCAAAAATCTACGAGCAGTACTTC. Translated: CASSLGTSGAKIYEQYF.

A remark on this clone: Other DNA sequences in this specimen translate into the identical CDR3. V usage is TRBV25-1 and J usage is TRBJ1-2, with 8 bases matching TRBD1. Germline V gives CDR1 MGHDK, CDR2 SYGVNS. V gave up 3 bases and J gave up 8 bases; unmatched junction bases: 11. This CDR3 is built from 15 residues. In DNA, the CDR3 is TGTGCCAGCAGTGATTCCTCAGGGGGCGCGGGGGGCTACACCTTC. Its protein is CASSDSSGGAGGYTF.

The CDR3 DNA follows: TGCGCCAGCGAGGGACGGAATCCTGAAGCTTTCTTT. Amino acids: CASEGRNPEAFF. V and J are TRBV10-1 and TRBJ1-1; tentative D call: TRBD1 (5 bases). The germline V and J ends were trimmed by 8 bases and 6 bases, with 13 bases remaining between them. Per the germline V gene, CDR1 is WNHNN and CDR2 is SYGVQD (reference sequence). The CDR3 length is 12 residues.

The CDR3 here is CASSPLTANEAFF. The CDR3, as DNA: TGTGCCAGCTCACCATTAACGGCAAATGAAGCTTTCTTT. The chain combines TRBV18 with TRBJ1-1; D not certain. The CDR3 length is 13 residues. V lost 2 bases to trimming and J lost 7 bases, with 11 bases between them. Germline CDR1 and CDR2: KGHSH and LQKENI.

This clone appeared a single time. This chain connects TRBV6-5 to TRBJ2-7, with D uncertain. The V and J ends lost 2 bases and 3 bases respectively, with 5 bases between them. The CDR3 loop spans 12 amino acids. Looked up from germline, CDR1 is MNHEY and CDR2 is SVGAGI. The chain's CDR3 is CASSYQLYEQYF. CDR3 nucleotides: TGTGCCAGCAGTTACCAACTCTACGAGCAGTACTTC.

This chain links TRBV7-2 with TRBJ2-7; D is unclear. Germline CDR1 is SGHTA and CDR2 is FQGNSA. CDR3 size: 15 residues. V was trimmed by 1 base and J by 2 bases, leaving 12 bases between them. CDR3 sequence reads: CASSLVSAEPYEQYF. CDR3 bases: TGTGCCAGCAGCTTAGTTTCGGCAGAACCCTACGAGCAGTACTTC.

This clone was counted between two and nine times. The gene calls are TRBV4-3 and TRBJ2-5, with TRBD1 as a possible D gene (6 bases). V lost 1 base to trimming and J lost 5 bases, with 14 bases between them. Germline CDR1 is LGHNA and CDR2 is YSLEER. This CDR3 is built from 15 residues. Here the CDR3 DNA reads TGCGCCAGCAGCCAAGGCCTGGACAGAGGTGAGACCCAGTACTTC. Amino acid sequence: CASSQGLDRGETQYF.